Listed below are T cell receptor beta chains from one sample, sequenced in a study of blood T cell repertoires in COVID-19. Profiled with immunoSEQ multiplex PCR; TCRdb holds only in-frame clones, not every one. The table records around 87,000 clones, more than 65% of them present only once. Sequenced material: peripheral blood. These receptors all stem from a human donor in a cohort sampled during active COVID-19. Both conserved end residues are part of each CDR3. A D gene is named only where the DNA matches it firmly. Size is stated for part of the rows, as once, few or many counts, or as a class when the clone is expanded.

v_gene	d_gene	abundance	j_gene	CDR3nt	CDR3aa
TRBV18	TRBD1	.	TRBJ2-1	TGTGCCAGCTCACTGATCGGGACAGGGAAACACAATGAGCAGTTCTTC	CASSLIGTGKHNEQFF
TRBV6-1	.	.	TRBJ1-2	TGTGCCAGCAGTGACGTACTTGGCTACACCTTC	CASSDVLGYTF
TRBV9	TRBD1	.	TRBJ2-7	TGTGCCAGCAGCGCTTCGGGACAGGGGCCCCACGAGCAGTACTTC	CASSASGQGPHEQYF
TRBV7-3	TRBD1	few	TRBJ1-2	TGTGCCAGCAGCTTAACAGGACAGGGTCTCTATGGCTACACCTTC	CASSLTGQGLYGYTF
TRBV19	TRBD1	.	TRBJ1-3	TGTGCCAGTACCGGGACAGGTTCCCTCTCTGGAAACACCATATATTTT	CASTGTGSLSGNTIYF
TRBV6-6	.	.	TRBJ1-5	TGTGCCAGCAGTCAGGGGCATGATCAGCCCCAGCATTTT	CASSQGHDQPQHF
TRBV5-1	TRBD1	.	TRBJ2-5	TGCGCCAGCAGCTTGGATGGGGACAGGACGGAGACCCAGTACTTC	CASSLDGDRTETQYF
TRBV5-1	.	.	TRBJ2-1	TGCGCCAGCAGCCGCTCTCCAGCGATCTCCTACAATGAGCAGTTCTTC	CASSRSPAISYNEQFF
TRBV7-9	.	once	TRBJ1-1	TGTGCCAGCACCCTCCGGGACTCCAGCACTGAAGCTTTCTTT	CASTLRDSSTEAFF
TRBV18	.	.	TRBJ1-1	TGTGCCAGCTCACCTTCAGTGAACACTGAAGCTTTCTTT	CASSPSVNTEAFF
TRBV5-1	TRBD1	.	TRBJ2-3	TGCGCCAGCAGCGAAGTTGGACAGGGAAGCACAGATACGCAGTATTTT	CASSEVGQGSTDTQYF
TRBV5-1	.	.	TRBJ2-7	TGCGCCAGCAGCTCATACGGTGGCGGTAGCTCCTACGAGCAGTACTTC	CASSSYGGGSSYEQYF
TRBV7-9	TRBD2	.	TRBJ2-4	TGTGCCAGCAGCGCAAGCGGGAGCGAAAACATTCAGTACTTC	CASSASGSENIQYF
TRBV27	TRBD2	.	TRBJ2-7	TGTGCCAGCAACGAACGGACTAGCGGGAGGGTCCACGAGCAGTACTTC	CASNERTSGRVHEQYF
TRBV28	TRBD1	.	TRBJ2-1	TGTGCCAGCAGCCGCTATACGCCGGGACAGGGTTACAATGAGCAGTTCTTC	CASSRYTPGQGYNEQFF
TRBV16	TRBD2	few	TRBJ2-5	TGTGCCAGCAGCTCCCAGGCGGGAGTTGAGACCCAGTACTTC	CASSSQAGVETQYF
TRBV25-1	TRBD2	.	TRBJ2-7	TGTGCCAGCAGTGGGAGATTCGGGACTAGCGACTACGAGCAGTACTTC	CASSGRFGTSDYEQYF
TRBV6-5	.	.	TRBJ1-1	TGTGCCAGCAGTACCGACGGAGTGAACACTGAAGCTTTCTTT	CASSTDGVNTEAFF
TRBV5-1	.	.	TRBJ1-6	TGCGCCAGCAGCATCCGGCCGGGAGGGAATTCACCCCTCCACTTT	CASSIRPGGNSPLHF
TRBV6-6	.	.	TRBJ1-6	TGTGCCAGCAGTCGAAACCGGGTGGCTCAATATTCACCCCTCCACTTT	CASSRNRVAQYSPLHF
TRBV2	TRBD2	.	TRBJ2-1	TGTGCCAGCAGTCCGAGGAGCGGGAGCACCTACAATGAGCAGTTCTTC	CASSPRSGSTYNEQFF
TRBV5-1	.	.	TRBJ1-1	TGCGCCAGCAGCATGGAGCTGGTGCCTGAAGCTTTCTTT	CASSMELVPEAFF
TRBV28	.	.	TRBJ2-7	TGTGCCAGCAGTTTACCCGGGAGAACCTACGAGCAGTACTTC	CASSLPGRTYEQYF
TRBV19	.	.	TRBJ1-3	TGTGCCAGTAGTATGCCCGGACAGCGATCCTCTGGAAACACCATATATTTT	CASSMPGQRSSGNTIYF
TRBV28	.	.	TRBJ2-1	TGTGCCAGCAGTTCAGGGTTAAGTGAGCAGTTCTTC	CASSSGLSEQFF
TRBV6-6	TRBD2	.	TRBJ2-1	TGTGCCAGCAGTCTTCCGGGGGGGAAAAATGAGCAGTTCTTC	CASSLPGGKNEQFF